This TCR beta chain derives from a study of OX40 agonist ivuxolimab in advanced cancers. This CDR3 spans 16 amino acids. The germline V and J ends were trimmed by 2 bases and 8 bases, with 19 bases remaining between them. Germline V CDR1 and CDR2: LNHDA, SQIVND (reference sequence). Here immunoSEQ multiplex PCR was the method, and the copy in TCRdb shows in-frame clones only, minus some. The sample yields fewer than 6,000 clones, over 55% seen once. The chain is built from TRBV19 and TRBJ2-1, with a possible D match to TRBD1 (6 bases). The specimen comprised CD4+ or CD8+ T cells sorted from blood, sampled in a trial of the OX40 agonist ivuxolimab. This TCR was sampled from an adult with an advanced solid tumor such as melanoma, head and neck, liver or kidney cancer. In DNA form, the CDR3 reads TGTGCCAGTAGTATAACCTGGACAGACGGGTTCGATGAGCAGTTCTTC. Protein sequence: CASSITWTDGFDEQFF.